Sequencing of this TCR beta chain was carried out in a study of OX40 agonist ivuxolimab in advanced cancers. Study-level background: Patients receiving dose escalation had hepatocellular carcinoma, melanoma, renal cell or head and neck cancer. Subjects had a mean age of around 60 years, with a range of about 23 to 79; roughly 80% were male.

Samples were taken at baseline and on day 1 of cycles 4 and 7. Generated by immunoSEQ multiplex PCR, the TCRdb table keeps only in-frame clones and is missing some. The sample shows some 50,000 clones, about 86% of them seen only once. Trimming took 0 bases from V and 4 from J; bases not matched to a gene: 6. Germline CDR1 reads ENHRY; CDR2 reads SYGVKD. The CDR3 has 16 amino acids. The study's findings and limits: The work left the antigen specificity of expanded peripheral T cells undetermined.

This clone was detected a few times. Its antigen is still unknown. This TCR was sampled from an adult with an advanced solid tumor such as melanoma, head and neck, liver or kidney cancer. The chain combines TRBV10-3 with TRBJ2-5; 9 bases align to TRBD1. The sequencing used CD4+ or CD8+ T cells sorted from blood, collected in a trial of the OX40 agonist ivuxolimab. The CDR3 spells CAISESQDRGAETQYF. CDR3 DNA: TGTGCCATCAGTGAGTCCCAGGACAGGGGCGCAGAGACCCAGTACTTC.